This T cell receptor (beta chain) was sequenced for a study of shared clonotypes between healthy human individuals. General study points: The four-donor shared clonotypes exceeded non-shared clonotypes in generation probability, with non-shared ones scoring lower.

The germline CDR1 and CDR2 sequences are MDHEN and SYDVKM. After removal of 5 bases from V and 2 bases from J, the junction contained 19 bases not matched to a gene. The CDR3 loop spans 19 amino acids. The sample holds one count of this clone. Its antigen remains unknown. TCRdb keeps only in-frame clones here, not all; method: immunoSEQ multiplex PCR. The data contain some 1.5 million clones, roughly 97% of them singletons. This chain joins TRBV28 and TRBJ2-5; 8 nucleotides match TRBD2. This receptor was identified in a young man in good health. The sample consisted of naive CD4+ T cells sorted from blood. Subset noted: CD45RA+ positively selected. The CDR3 DNA reads as TGTGCCAGCAGTATTATAGGCTGGGGCGGGGGGTCTCGACAAGAGACCCAGTACTTC. It is translated as CASSIIGWGGGSRQETQYF.